The 26 T cell receptor beta chains below were found in one sample sequenced in a study of blood T cells in healthy people across ages. The use of a sample-barcoded 5' primer and a J-beta primer mix characterized a second PCR of 7 to 11 cycles. TCRdb recomputed calls from the 5' RACE reads with MiXCR, one row per CDR3 protein. Here the sample spans around 670,000 distinct CDR3 sequences, about 30% being singletons. Specimen: blood. The receptors shown here come from an elderly woman in good health.

This clonotype was counted between two and nine times. The chain combines TRBV27 with TRBJ2-1, with 8 nucleotides matching TRBD2. V trimming: 0 bases; J trimming: 4 bases; junction bases outside the gene matches: 5. The germline gives CDR1 MNHEY, CDR2 SMNVEV (reference sequence). This CDR3 contains 16 residues. The CDR3 here is CASSLSTGLVYNEQFF. CDR3 DNA sequence: TGTGCCAGCAGTTTATCAACGGGACTAGTGTACAATGAGCAGTTCTTC.

This clonotype was detected many times. The rearrangement links TRBV12-3 or TRBV12-4 to TRBJ1-5; 7 bases align to TRBD1. CDR3 length equals 16 residues. The V segment lost 2 bases and the J segment 6 bases; nucleotides outside the gene matches: 10. In DNA, the CDR3 is TGTGCCAGCAGTTTAAGGGGGCAGGGTAACGGTCAGCCCCAGCATTTT. It encodes CASSLRGQGNGQPQHF.

This clonotype has at least ten counts. The chain carries TRBV5-6 and TRBJ2-7, with D possibly matching TRBD2 (6 bases). Germline V gives CDR1 SGHDT, CDR2 YYEEEE. The CDR3 totals 15 residues. V was trimmed by 4 bases and J by 4 bases, leaving 18 bases between them. CDR3 sequence (DNA): TGTGCCAGCAGCATAGACATCTCAGGAGGGTACGAGCAGTACTTC. This codes for CASSIDISGGYEQYF.

To note about this clonotype: A read error is possible here, since a much larger clone lies one base away. The J gene is TRBJ2-7, the V gene TRBV20-1; tentatively, D is TRBD2 (6 bases). Germline V gives CDR1 DFQATT, CDR2 SNEGSKA (reference sequence). V shed 5 bases and J shed 2 bases, with 19 bases lying between them. This CDR3 has 15 residues. This chain's CDR3 is CSALLATGHPYEQYF. The CDR3 DNA follows: TGCAGTGCTTTACTAGCTACGGGGCATCCCTACGAGCAGTACTTC.

This clonotype was seen ten or more times. The chain joins TRBV20-1 to TRBJ2-1; TRBD2 matches at 11 bases. The CDR3 sequence is 16 residues long. Germline lookup yields CDR1 DFQATT and CDR2 SNEGSKA (reference sequence). The ends lost 1 base at V and 1 base at J; junction bases unmatched: 3. CDR3 amino acids: CSARGGTSGSYNEQFF. Here the CDR3 DNA reads TGCAGTGCTAGAGGTGGGACTAGCGGTTCCTACAATGAGCAGTTCTTC.

The V and J genes are TRBV5-1 and TRBJ2-4, with unresolved D. This CDR3 is 14 amino acids long. Germline CDR1 SGHRS, CDR2 YFSETQ. V dropped 1 base and J dropped 2 bases, with 7 bases sitting between them. CDR3 loop: CASSLPVPKNIQYF. The DNA for the CDR3 is TGCGCCAGCAGCTTGCCAGTGCCCAAAAACATTCAGTACTTC.

This sequence joins TRBV12-3 or TRBV12-4 and TRBJ2-1; TRBD1 is a possible D gene (5 bases). V was shortened by 1 base and J by 4 bases, with 11 bases between the two germline ends. The CDR3 has 15 residues. The CDR3 nucleotides are TGTGCCAGCAGTTTAGATCAGGACACTTACAATGAGCAGTTCTTC. Translating gives CASSLDQDTYNEQFF.

The chain employs TRBV12-3 or TRBV12-4 and TRBJ2-7; weak D call: TRBD1 (5 bases). Trimming stripped 6 bases from V and 2 bases from J, with 17 bases between. The CDR3 is made up of 15 amino acids. Here the CDR3 reads CASSRRRVMTYEQYF. The CDR3, as DNA: TGTGCCAGCAGCCGCCGCAGGGTAATGACCTACGAGCAGTACTTC.

About this clonotype: A read error may be the cause here, since a much bigger clone is one base away. The CDR3 DNA follows: TGTGCCAGCAGCTTAAAGGCAGGGGCTGGAGCCAAAAACACTCAGTACTTC. Translated: CASSLKAGAGAKNTQYF. This sequence joins TRBV7-9 and TRBJ2-4, with a tentative D call TRBD1 (6 bases). The germline V gene has CDR1 SEHNR and CDR2 FQNEAQ (reference sequence). The CDR3 covers 17 residues.

About this clonotype itself: This may be a read error, as it is one base from a much larger clone. V usage is TRBV3-1 and J usage is TRBJ2-3; 16 bases are a match to TRBD2. CDR3 size: 19 residues. The germline V gene encodes CDR1 LGHDT and CDR2 YNNKEL (reference sequence). The CDR3 is CASGQRGLAGGVSTDTQYF. CDR3 in DNA: TGTGCCAGCGGCCAACGGGGACTAGCGGGGGGGGTTAGCACAGATACGCAGTATTTT.

Comment on this clonotype: Possible read error: a much larger clone is one base away. The final CDR3 position lacks the conserved phenylalanine or tryptophan, pointing to a likely read error. The rearrangement joins TRBV28 to TRBJ1-1; the match to TRBD1 covers 10 bases. CDR3 length: 15 amino acids. J was trimmed by 1 base and V by 6 bases; bases with no gene match: 5. CDR1 and CDR2 (germline): MDHEN, SYDVKM. The CDR3, as DNA: TGTGCCAGCAGGAGACAGGGGGCCGCGAACACTGAAGCTTTCCTT. Its protein is CASRRQGAANTEAFL.

The chain combines TRBV20-1 with TRBJ1-1; D is unresolved. This CDR3 is built from 12 residues. V was clipped by 3 bases and J by 5 bases, with 10 bases between them. Germline CDR1 reads DFQATT; CDR2 reads SNEGSKA (reference sequence). The chain's CDR3 is CSASLGETEAFF. Written as DNA, the CDR3 is TGCAGTGCTAGCTTGGGAGAAACTGAAGCTTTCTTT.

This clonotype was counted a single time. This may come from a read error, since a much larger clone is one base off. The chain couples TRBV5-6 to TRBJ1-2, with a possible D match to TRBD1 (5 bases). The CDR3 is 16 residues long. Germline V gene sequence: CDR1 SGHDT, CDR2 YYEEEE. In DNA form, the CDR3 reads TGTGCCAGCAGCTTACCGGGGCCGGGGATTAACTATGACTACACCTTC. Its translation is CASSLPGPGINYDYTF.

Points on this clonotype: Possible read error: a much larger clone is one base away. V and J are TRBV12-3 or TRBV12-4 and TRBJ1-2; a weak D match, TRBD1 (5 bases). The CDR3 loop spans 12 amino acids. V shed 5 bases and J shed 13 bases, with 17 bases lying between them. The DNA for the CDR3 is TGTGCCAGCAGTCCGGGACCGTCCAGCTGCACCTTC. Translating gives CASSPGPSSCTF.

As to this clonotype: This clone may be a read error of a much larger clone one base away. The CDR3 DNA sequence: TGTGCCAGCACCGAGGGGCCGTGGGCCCGGTACTTC. It translates to CASTEGPWARYF. This chain links TRBV2 with TRBJ2-7; tentatively, D is TRBD1 or TRBD2 (5 bases each). The CDR3 loop spans 12 amino acids. V lost 7 bases and J lost 12, with 19 bases in between. Germline CDR1 SNHLY, CDR2 FYNNEI. Filled out from reference TRBV2 and TRBJ2-7, the complete variable domain reads EPEVTQTPSHQVTQMGQEVILRCVPISNHLYFYWYRQILGQKVEFLVSFYNNEISEKSEIFDDQFSVERPDGSNFTLKIRSTKLEDSAMYFCASTEGPWARYFGPGTRLTVT.

In its sample, this clonotype was seen many times. V usage is TRBV4-1 and J usage is TRBJ2-1; the match to TRBD2 covers 10 bases. The germline V gene has CDR1 MGHRA and CDR2 YSYEKL. CDR3 length: 20 residues. Trimming cost V 0 bases and J 0 bases; bases outside gene matches: 11. CDR3 DNA: TGCGCCAGCAGCCAAGAAGGGGCTAGCGGGGGACATAGCTCCTACAATGAGCAGTTCTTC. This gives the protein CASSQEGASGGHSSYNEQFF.

The V and J genes are TRBV30 and TRBJ1-2, with 7 bases lining up with TRBD1. V trimming: 0 bases; J trimming: 7 bases; junction bases outside the gene matches: 8. This CDR3 comprises 14 residues. CDR1 and CDR2 from the germline V gene are GTSNPN and SVGIG (reference sequence). The DNA of the CDR3 is TGTGCCTGGAGTGTACAGCAGGGGGAACGTGGCTACACCTTC. Translated: CAWSVQQGERGYTF.

This clonotype occurred a few times. J is TRBJ2-1 and V is TRBV6-2 or TRBV6-3, with TRBD1 as a possible D gene (6 bases). In germline, CDR1 is MNHEY, CDR2 SVGEGT. The germline V and J ends were trimmed by 2 bases and 6 bases, with 20 bases remaining between them. CDR3 size: 17 residues. The CDR3 DNA sequence: TGTGCCAGCAGTTACGGGGGTAGTGGACAAGGGGGCAATGAGCAGTTCTTC. It yields the protein CASSYGGSGQGGNEQFF.

Concerning this clonotype: A much more abundant neighbour one base away suggests this may be a read error. The chain links TRBV11-3 to TRBJ2-7; 8 bases fit TRBD2. V gave up 5 bases and J gave up 7 bases; unmatched junction bases: 10. The CDR3 sequence is 14 residues long. The V gene's germline CDR1 is SGHNT and CDR2 YENEEA. CDR3 coding DNA: TGTGCCAGCAGCGCAGCGGGGGAAGGGGATGAGCAGTACTTC. Amino acid sequence: CASSAAGEGDEQYF.

To note about this clonotype: A much larger clone differs from this one at a single base, so this may be a read error. The V gene is TRBV4-3, the J gene TRBJ2-1, with 14 nucleotides matching TRBD2. The J segment lost 10 bases and the V segment lost 1 base, leaving 3 bases of the junction unmatched. This CDR3 has 15 residues. Germline V CDR1 and CDR2: LGHNA, YSLEER. The CDR3 is CASSQGTSGGTEQFF. The CDR3 nucleotides read TGCGCCAGCAGCCAAGGGACTAGCGGGGGGACCGAGCAGTTCTTC.

This clonotype was picked up many times. The rearrangement joins TRBV5-1 to TRBJ2-5; the D is unclear. From germline, CDR1 is SGHRS and CDR2 YFSETQ. This CDR3 region has 16 residues. V was trimmed by 0 bases and J by 5 bases, leaving 17 bases between them. The CDR3 DNA is TGCGCCAGCAGCTTGGCCGCAGGCTCAAGGTGGGAGACCCAGTACTTC. Translated: CASSLAAGSRWETQYF.

V is TRBV12-3 or TRBV12-4 and J is TRBJ2-3; no reliable D call. V lost 5 bases to trimming and J lost 2 bases, with 17 bases between them. The CDR3 runs to 16 residues. CDR3 sequence (DNA): TGTGCCAGCAGTGCCCAGGTCGGGCTAACCACAGATACGCAGTATTTT. It is translated as CASSAQVGLTTDTQYF.

A single count supports this clonotype. A much more abundant neighbour one base away suggests this may be a read error. J is TRBJ1-2 and V is TRBV20-1; D might be TRBD1 (6 bases). The CDR3 extends over 11 amino acids. CDR1 is DFQATT and CDR2 is SNEGSKA in the germline V gene (reference sequence). Here the CDR3 reads CGAATGYGYTF. The CDR3 nucleotides are TGCGGTGCTGCGACAGGCTATGGCTACACCTTC.

This clonotype was seen at least ten times. V and J are TRBV4-1 and TRBJ1-6; possible D gene TRBD1, 6 bases. With 1 base removed from V and 6 bases from J, the gap between germline ends came to 10 bases. This CDR3 contains 15 residues. Germline V gives CDR1 MGHRA, CDR2 YSYEKL. CDR3 sequence (DNA): TGCGCCAGCAGCCAAGTACAGGGCCCTAATTCACCCCTCCACTTT. Its translation is CASSQVQGPNSPLHF.

The chain has TRBV6-5 and TRBJ2-5; D is undetermined. The CDR3 is made up of 13 amino acids. With 4 bases removed from V and 4 bases from J, the gap between germline ends came to 10 bases. The germline V gene has CDR1 MNHEY and CDR2 SVGAGI. CDR3 protein: CASSFSLGETQYF. CDR3 in DNA: TGTGCCAGCAGTTTCTCGTTGGGAGAGACCCAGTACTTC.

With regard to this clonotype: A much larger clone differs from this one at a single base, so this may be a read error. This chain links TRBV7-9 with TRBJ2-1; D might be TRBD1 (5 bases). The DNA end is more similar to TRBJ2-7, so the J call may be wrong. Germline CDR1 reads SEHNR; CDR2 reads FQNEAQ (reference sequence). The CDR3 runs 15 residues. CDR3 DNA sequence: TGTGCCAGCAGCACGCTAGACAGAGAGTACAATGAGCAGTACTTC. Its protein is CASSTLDREYNEQYF.